A selection of T cell receptor beta chains follows, all from one sample in a study of cytomegalovirus exposure and HLA in healthy donors. Only in-frame clones appear in the TCRdb table, and some are missing; sequencing was by immunoSEQ multiplex PCR. The table for this sample gives approximately 60,000 clones. The material sequenced was PBMCs. These receptors all stem from a man under 40 in good health and CMV-seropositive. CDR3s include the opening cysteine and the closing phenylalanine or tryptophan. Fields, in order: V gene, D gene, J gene, CDR3 protein, CDR3 DNA. A D gene is named only where the DNA matches it firmly.

V gene: TRBV5-5; D gene: TRBD2; J gene: TRBJ2-3; CDR3 protein: CASSAGLAGVNLQYF; CDR3 DNA: TGTGCCAGCAGCGCGGGACTAGCGGGTGTCAACCTGCAGTATTTT
V gene: TRBV7-2; D gene: TRBD2; J gene: TRBJ2-1; CDR3 protein: CASSFAGTSGSPNNEQFF; CDR3 DNA: TGTGCCAGCAGCTTCGCCGGGACTAGCGGGAGTCCAAACAATGAGCAGTTCTTC
V gene: TRBV6-1; D gene: TRBD1; J gene: TRBJ2-3; CDR3 protein: CASLRDRGSDKQYF; CDR3 DNA: TGTGCCAGTCTCCGGGACAGGGGATCAGATAAGCAGTATTTT
V gene: TRBV11-2; D gene: TRBD1; J gene: TRBJ1-2; CDR3 protein: CASSLGPGQGYGYTF; CDR3 DNA: TGTGCCAGCAGCTTAGGGCCAGGACAGGGTTATGGCTACACCTTC
V gene: TRBV6-6; D gene: NA; J gene: TRBJ2-3; CDR3 protein: CASSSGDTDTQYF; CDR3 DNA: TGTGCCAGCAGCAGCGGAGACACAGATACGCAGTATTTT
V gene: TRBV27; D gene: NA; J gene: TRBJ2-7; CDR3 protein: CASTKTGGGDYEQYF; CDR3 DNA: TGTGCCAGCACAAAGACAGGTGGGGGGGACTACGAGCAGTACTTC
V gene: TRBV7-9; D gene: TRBD1; J gene: TRBJ1-2; CDR3 protein: CASSIKDRGYGYTF; CDR3 DNA: TGTGCCAGCAGCATAAAGGACAGGGGCTATGGCTACACCTTC
V gene: TRBV11-2; D gene: TRBD1; J gene: TRBJ2-5; CDR3 protein: CASSSSPGGGFQETQYF; CDR3 DNA: TGTGCCAGCAGCTCATCTCCAGGGGGTGGGTTCCAAGAGACCCAGTACTTC
V gene: TRBV10-3; D gene: NA; J gene: TRBJ2-7; CDR3 protein: CATQQGTLYYEQYF; CDR3 DNA: TGTGCCACCCAACAGGGTACGCTCTACTACGAGCAGTACTTC
V gene: TRBV7-9; D gene: NA; J gene: TRBJ1-2; CDR3 protein: CASSLASGFGFLGYTF; CDR3 DNA: TGTGCCAGCAGCTTAGCTTCAGGGTTTGGTTTTCTTGGCTACACCTTC
V gene: TRBV7-9; D gene: TRBD2; J gene: TRBJ2-7; CDR3 protein: CASTGTSGSSYEQYF; CDR3 DNA: TGTGCCAGCACCGGGACTAGCGGTAGCTCCTACGAGCAGTACTTC
V gene: TRBV4-1; D gene: TRBD2; J gene: TRBJ2-5; CDR3 protein: CASSQEGLAGGRVETQYF; CDR3 DNA: TGCGCCAGCAGCCAAGAGGGACTAGCGGGGGGGCGGGTCGAGACCCAGTACTTC
V gene: TRBV6-6; D gene: TRBD1; J gene: TRBJ2-1; CDR3 protein: CASSYSGQGNEQFF; CDR3 DNA: TGTGCCAGCAGTTACTCTGGACAGGGGAATGAGCAGTTCTTC
V gene: TRBV6-1; D gene: TRBD1; J gene: TRBJ1-1; CDR3 protein: CASSGYRGFDTEAFF; CDR3 DNA: TGTGCCAGCAGTGGGTACAGGGGGTTTGACACTGAAGCTTTCTTT
V gene: TRBV5-1; D gene: TRBD1; J gene: TRBJ2-5; CDR3 protein: CASSLALTGGGETQYF; CDR3 DNA: TGCGCCAGCAGCTTGGCACTGACAGGGGGAGGGGAGACCCAGTACTTC
V gene: TRBV6-5; D gene: NA; J gene: TRBJ2-7; CDR3 protein: CASSPNGQLDEQYF; CDR3 DNA: TGTGCCAGCAGTCCTAACGGACAGCTTGACGAGCAGTACTTC
V gene: TRBV13; D gene: TRBD2; J gene: TRBJ2-1; CDR3 protein: CASSTSGYNEQFF; CDR3 DNA: TGTGCCAGCAGCACTAGCGGCTACAATGAGCAGTTCTTC
V gene: TRBV5-4; D gene: TRBD1; J gene: TRBJ1-2; CDR3 protein: CASSLNRGLNYGYTF; CDR3 DNA: TGTGCCAGCAGCCTGAACAGGGGGCTTAACTATGGCTACACCTTC
V gene: TRBV11-3; D gene: NA; J gene: TRBJ1-2; CDR3 protein: CASSLDGLLTHTF; CDR3 DNA: TGTGCCAGCAGCTTAGACGGACTTCTGACCCACACCTTC
V gene: TRBV19; D gene: TRBD1; J gene: TRBJ1-2; CDR3 protein: CASSIETGLRGYTF; CDR3 DNA: TGTGCCAGTAGTATCGAGACAGGGTTAAGGGGCTACACCTTC
V gene: TRBV7-8; D gene: NA; J gene: TRBJ1-6; CDR3 protein: CASSLAVYNSPLHF; CDR3 DNA: TGTGCCAGCAGCTTGGCAGTCTATAATTCACCCCTCCACTTT
V gene: TRBV6-5; D gene: NA; J gene: TRBJ1-2; CDR3 protein: CASSSGLEDGYTF; CDR3 DNA: TGTGCCAGCAGTTCGGGACTTGAGGATGGCTACACCTTC
V gene: TRBV29-1; D gene: TRBD2; J gene: TRBJ2-3; CDR3 protein: CSAGTRHTDKQYF; CDR3 DNA: TGCAGCGCCGGGACTAGACACACAGATAAGCAGTATTTT